This is a list of T cell receptor beta chains from one sample in a study of STAT3 mutations in large granular lymphocyte leukemia. The method was immunoSEQ multiplex PCR; TCRdb's version includes in-frame clones alone and lacks a portion of them. The sample has around 13,000 clones, around nine tenths seen once. The sequenced material came from peripheral blood mononuclear cells. The receptors shown here come from a man aged 35 to 55 with T-cell large granular lymphocyte leukemia. Some clones in this sample may be carry-over from other donors' samples. The conserved cysteine and the conserved F or W are not part of the CDR3 here. Each record gives: V gene, J gene, CDR3 protein.

>TRBV5-4|TRBJ1-2
ASSLGGGQGRLPWGYT
>TRBV5-4|TRBJ2-7
ASSSSYEQY
>TRBV19|TRBJ2-1
ASSISGGGYNEQF
>TRBV18|TRBJ1-1
ASSAGTQNTEAF
>TRBV4-2|TRBJ2-3
ASSQDPSLAGLQSDTQY
>TRBV25-1|TRBJ1-6
ASSGWTGGYNSPLH
>TRBV14|TRBJ2-7
ASSRGNEQY
>TRBV5-5|TRBJ1-3
ASSHRNSGNTIY
>TRBV5-1|TRBJ2-2
ASRTLPTGELF
>TRBV5-6|TRBJ1-5
ASSSVDRGEQPQH
>TRBV10-3|TRBJ1-2
AISEAGTANYGYT
>TRBV6-5|TRBJ2-2
ASTGPNTGELF
>TRBV4-1|TRBJ2-7
ASSQAPTRADEQY
>TRBV6-1|TRBJ2-3
ASSRTSSTDTQY
>TRBV14|TRBJ1-1
ASSQAGALGTEAF
>TRBV10-3|TRBJ2-2
AISEGGTGELF
>TRBV29-1|TRBJ2-5
SVEREAGETQY
>TRBV6-5|TRBJ2-1
ASSKQGGNEQF
>TRBV30|TRBJ2-1
AWSLLGEEKF
>TRBV18|TRBJ2-1
ASSTPGQDRHEQF
>TRBV30|TRBJ2-3
AWSVRDTQY
>TRBV19|TRBJ2-5
ASSIPGETQY
>TRBV7-9|TRBJ2-5
ASSLGGGQGLSKETQY
>TRBV5-4|TRBJ1-3
ASSRSQGSGNTIY
>TRBV5-6|TRBJ1-1
ASSLVDRNTEAF
>TRBV18|TRBJ1-2
ASSPPSANYGYT
>TRBV5-6|TRBJ2-5
ASSFRGWFLETQY
>TRBV10-3|TRBJ1-2
AISEFGQGREEDGYT
>TRBV9|TRBJ2-5
ASSTQGRQETQY
>TRBV6-5|TRBJ1-5
ASRRDSYSNQPQH
>TRBV4-1|TRBJ1-1
ASTHVGQGGTEAF
>TRBV6-6|TRBJ1-3
ASSRQGRSGNTIY
>TRBV19|TRBJ1-6
ASSPPDNYSPLH
>TRBV19|TRBJ2-7
ASSRETGTYEQY
>TRBV9|TRBJ1-1
ASSDRDPVTEAF
>TRBV7-2|TRBJ2-7
ASSLSSYEQY
>TRBV5-1|TRBJ2-6
ASSSPTSGDLGSGANVLT
>TRBV5-4|TRBJ1-1
ASSMDSLDTEAF
>TRBV10-2|TRBJ1-6
ASSPGQGYDNSPLH
>TRBV6-6|TRBJ1-5
ASNDPGHRSNQPQH